This entry lists 14 T cell receptor beta chains sequenced from one sample in a study of beta chain features in type 1 diabetes. The sequenced template was cDNA made from the entire isolated RNA. Some clones are missing from TCRdb's copy, which holds only in-frame ones; the method was immunoSEQ multiplex PCR. The table lists more than 85,000 clones, under 40% of them singletons. The material sequenced was stem cell memory CD4+ T cells from blood. The origin of the receptors is a woman aged 18-29 years in good health.

The J gene is TRBJ2-7, the V gene TRBV7-2, with 10 bases identical to TRBD1. CDR1 and CDR2 from the germline V gene are SGHTA and FQGNSA. This CDR3 has 16 amino acids. J lost 4 bases, V lost 2 bases, and 8 bases had no gene match. The CDR3 loop is CASSLTLLGQGYEQYF. The CDR3 nucleotides read TGTGCCAGCAGCTTAACCTTATTGGGACAGGGGTACGAGCAGTACTTC.

The rearrangement links TRBV15 to TRBJ2-3; tentatively, D is TRBD2 (5 bases). The germline gives CDR1 LNHNV, CDR2 YYDKDF (reference sequence). V was trimmed by 7 bases and J by 0 bases, leaving 14 bases between them. The CDR3 is made up of 15 amino acids. CDR3 in DNA: TGTGCCACCAAAAACAGCGGACTTAGCACAGATACGCAGTATTTT. It yields the protein CATKNSGLSTDTQYF.

The CDR3 region has the DNA TGTGCCAGCAGCCAGAGACAGGGGACATACGAGCAGTACTTC. This sequence encodes CASSQRQGTYEQYF. This chain joins TRBV14 and TRBJ2-7; 8 nucleotides agree with TRBD1. CDR1 is SGHDN and CDR2 is FVKESK in the germline V gene. The CDR3 is made up of 14 amino acids. V was clipped by 3 bases and J by 4 bases; unmatched bases: 5.

The chain links TRBV18 to TRBJ1-5, with D unresolved. Germline CDR1 and CDR2: KGHSH and LQKENI. The CDR3 loop spans 13 amino acids. The V and J ends lost 6 bases and 3 bases respectively, with 9 bases between them. Written as DNA, the CDR3 is TGTGCCAGCTCTTGGGCGCACAATCAGCCCCAGCATTTT. This gives the protein CASSWAHNQPQHF. Variable domain in full (rest from reference TRBV18 and TRBJ1-5): NAGVMQNPRHLVRRRGQEARLRCSPMKGHSHVYWYRQLPEEGLKFMVYLQKENIIDESGMPKERFSAEFPKEGPSILRIQQVVRGDSAAYFCASSWAHNQPQHFGDGTRLSIL.

The chain joins TRBV14 to TRBJ2-1, with TRBD2 matching over 11 bases. This CDR3 is built from 18 residues. Germline V lookup: CDR1 SGHDN, CDR2 FVKESK. Germline trimming cut 2 bases from V and 8 bases from J; bases unmatched to any gene: 14. CDR3 nucleotide sequence: TGTGCCAGCAGCCAACATTGGGGACTAGCGGAGATTGGCGATGAGCAGTTCTTC. Translating gives CASSQHWGLAEIGDEQFF.

This clone appeared a few times. The chain has TRBV29-1 and TRBJ2-3, with 7 bases lining up with TRBD1. The junction had 9 bases not matched to a gene; V was cut back by 0 bases and J by 3 bases. Germline V lookup: CDR1 SQVTM, CDR2 ANQGSEA. The CDR3 spans 16 residues. CDR3 nucleotide sequence: TGCAGCGTTGAAGAGCTTTATAACAGGGGAACAGATACGCAGTATTTT. This encodes CSVEELYNRGTDTQYF.

This chain connects TRBV7-3 to TRBJ2-1; 12 bases map to TRBD2. Germline-derived CDR1 and CDR2 are SGHTA and FQGTGA. The V segment lost 5 bases and the J segment 5 bases; nucleotides outside the gene matches: 10. CDR3 length: 17 amino acids. The CDR3 region is CASSTFGGLAGHNEQFF. The CDR3, as DNA: TGTGCCAGCAGCACCTTTGGCGGACTAGCGGGGCACAATGAGCAGTTCTTC.

The chain uses TRBV2 and TRBJ2-2; perhaps TRBD2 as D (6 bases). V was clipped by 4 bases and J by 6 bases, with 15 bases between them. This CDR3 comprises 15 residues. Germline V gene data show CDR1 as SNHLY and CDR2 as FYNNEI. The CDR3 DNA sequence: TGTGCCAGCAGTGTGGAGGGTGTAGCGGCCGGGGAGCTGTTTTTT. Residues: CASSVEGVAAGELFF.

The chain has TRBV7-9 and TRBJ1-5, with D uncertain. Germline V gene data show CDR1 as SEHNR and CDR2 as FQNEAQ (reference sequence). Trimming stripped 2 bases from V and 7 bases from J, with 9 bases between. The CDR3 has 13 amino acids. This chain's CDR3 is CASSLMEEQPQHF. As DNA, the CDR3 is TGTGCCAGCAGCTTAATGGAGGAGCAGCCCCAGCATTTT.

This chain connects TRBV2 to TRBJ2-5; 7 nucleotides align to TRBD1. Germline V gene data show CDR1 as SNHLY and CDR2 as FYNNEI. The CDR3 is made up of 13 amino acids. V shed 6 bases, J shed 5 bases, and the junction held 6 bases outside the gene matches. This chain's CDR3 is CASRGTEMETQYF. CDR3 bases: TGTGCCAGCAGGGGGACAGAGATGGAGACCCAGTACTTC.

This clone appeared a few times. The V call is TRBV28, the J call TRBJ1-5; D might be TRBD1 (5 bases). The germline CDR1 and CDR2 sequences are MDHEN and SYDVKM. The germline V and J ends were trimmed by 3 bases and 8 bases, with 11 bases remaining between them. CDR3 length: 13 residues. In DNA form, the CDR3 reads TGTGCCAGCAGTTTTCAGGGTACGAAGCCCCAGCATTTT. Protein sequence: CASSFQGTKPQHF.

The chain has TRBV7-2 and TRBJ2-5; 11 bases are a match to TRBD1. The CDR3 has 16 amino acids. CDR1 SGHTA and CDR2 FQGNSA come from the germline V gene. V was clipped by 0 bases and J by 5 bases; unmatched bases: 5. The CDR3 nucleotides read TGTGCCAGCAGCTTAGCTGGACAGGGGGCTGCGGAGACCCAGTACTTC. Translation: CASSLAGQGAAETQYF. The full variable domain, its missing parts supplied by reference TRBV7-2 and TRBJ2-5, is GAGVSQSPSNKVTEKGKDVELRCDPISGHTALYWYRQSLGQGLEFLIYFQGNSAPDKSGLPSDRFSAERTGGSVSTLTIQRTQQEDSAVYLCASSLAGQGAAETQYFGPGTRLLVL.

This chain joins TRBV5-1 and TRBJ1-1; tentative D call: TRBD1 (6 bases). CDR3 size: 14 residues. The V gene's germline CDR1 is SGHRS and CDR2 YFSETQ. V dropped 4 bases and J dropped 6 bases, with 16 bases sitting between them. CDR3 sequence: CASSAGREGAEAFF. In DNA form, the CDR3 reads TGCGCCAGCAGCGCAGGACGGGAGGGGGCTGAAGCTTTCTTT.

V and J are TRBV6-5 and TRBJ2-3; tentative D call: TRBD2 (5 bases). Germline V gene sequence: CDR1 MNHEY, CDR2 SVGAGI. The V gene lost 4 bases and the J gene lost 2 bases, with 10 bases spanning the gap. The CDR3 is made up of 14 amino acids. The DNA of the CDR3 is TGTGCCAGCAGTTTGGGCGGGCTCACAGATACGCAGTATTTT. It yields the protein CASSLGGLTDTQYF.